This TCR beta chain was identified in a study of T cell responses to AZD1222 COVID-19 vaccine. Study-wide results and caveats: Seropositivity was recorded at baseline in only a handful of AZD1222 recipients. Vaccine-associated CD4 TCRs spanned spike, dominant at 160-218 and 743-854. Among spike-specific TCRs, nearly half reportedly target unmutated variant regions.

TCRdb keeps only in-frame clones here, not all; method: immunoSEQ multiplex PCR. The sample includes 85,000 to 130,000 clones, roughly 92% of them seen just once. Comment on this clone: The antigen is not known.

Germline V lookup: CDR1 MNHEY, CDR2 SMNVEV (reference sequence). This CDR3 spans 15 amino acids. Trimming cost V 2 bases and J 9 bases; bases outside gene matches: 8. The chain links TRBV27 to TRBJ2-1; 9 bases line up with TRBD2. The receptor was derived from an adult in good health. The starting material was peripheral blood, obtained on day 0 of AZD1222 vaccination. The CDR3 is CASSLGVAGEGEQFF. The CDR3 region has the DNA TGTGCCAGCAGTTTAGGGGTAGCGGGAGAGGGTGAGCAGTTCTTC.